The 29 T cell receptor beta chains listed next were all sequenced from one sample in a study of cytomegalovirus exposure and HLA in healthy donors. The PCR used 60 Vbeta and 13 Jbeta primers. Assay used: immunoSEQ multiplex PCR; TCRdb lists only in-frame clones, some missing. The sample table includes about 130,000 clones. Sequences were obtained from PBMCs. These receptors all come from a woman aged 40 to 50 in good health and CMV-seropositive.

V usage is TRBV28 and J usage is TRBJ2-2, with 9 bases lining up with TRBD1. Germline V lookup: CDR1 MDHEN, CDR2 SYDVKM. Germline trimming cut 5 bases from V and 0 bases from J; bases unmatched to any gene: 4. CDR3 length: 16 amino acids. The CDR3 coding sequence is TGTGCCAGCAGTAAGACAGGGGGTGCGAACACCGGGGAGCTGTTTTTT. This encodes CASSKTGGANTGELFF.

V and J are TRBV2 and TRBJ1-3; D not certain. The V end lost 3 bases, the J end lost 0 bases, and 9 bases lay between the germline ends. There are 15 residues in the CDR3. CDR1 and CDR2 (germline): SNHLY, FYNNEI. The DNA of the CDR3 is TGTGCCAGCAGTGAGACACTGAGCTCTGGAAACACCATATATTTT. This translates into CASSETLSSGNTIYF.

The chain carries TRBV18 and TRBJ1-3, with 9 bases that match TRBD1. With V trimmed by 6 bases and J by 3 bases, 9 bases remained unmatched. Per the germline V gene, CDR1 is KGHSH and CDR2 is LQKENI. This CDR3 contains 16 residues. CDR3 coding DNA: TGTGCCAGCTCCCCCGCGACAGGGGGAATTGGAAACACCATATATTTT. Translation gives CASSPATGGIGNTIYF. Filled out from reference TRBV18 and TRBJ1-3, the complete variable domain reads NAGVMQNPRHLVRRRGQEARLRCSPMKGHSHVYWYRQLPEEGLKFMVYLQKENIIDESGMPKERFSAEFPKEGPSILRIQQVVRGDSAAYFCASSPATGGIGNTIYFGEGSWLTVV.

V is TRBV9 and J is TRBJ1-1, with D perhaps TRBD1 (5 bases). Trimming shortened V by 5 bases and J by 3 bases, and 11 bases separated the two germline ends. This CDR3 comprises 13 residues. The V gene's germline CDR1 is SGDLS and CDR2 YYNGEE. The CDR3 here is CASSHGGDTEAFF. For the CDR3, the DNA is TGTGCCAGCAGTCACGGGGGGGACACTGAAGCTTTCTTT.

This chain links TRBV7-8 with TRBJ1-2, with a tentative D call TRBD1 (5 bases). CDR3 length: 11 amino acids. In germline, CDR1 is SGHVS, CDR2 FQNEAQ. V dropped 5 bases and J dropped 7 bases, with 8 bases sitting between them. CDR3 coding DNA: TGTGCCAGCAGCCCGGGGGTTGGCTACACCTTC. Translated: CASSPGVGYTF.

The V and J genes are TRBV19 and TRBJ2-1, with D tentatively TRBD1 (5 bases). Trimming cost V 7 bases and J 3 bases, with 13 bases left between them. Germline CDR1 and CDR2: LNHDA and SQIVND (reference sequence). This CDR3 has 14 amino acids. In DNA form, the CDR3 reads TGTGCCAGTACCCCAGGGCCTGTCTACAATGAGCAGTTCTTC. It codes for CASTPGPVYNEQFF.

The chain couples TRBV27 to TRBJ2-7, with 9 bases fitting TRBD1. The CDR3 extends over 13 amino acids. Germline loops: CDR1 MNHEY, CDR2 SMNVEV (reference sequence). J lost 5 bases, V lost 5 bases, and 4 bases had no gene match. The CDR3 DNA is TGTGCCAGCAGTATGGACAGGGGAAACGAGCAGTACTTC. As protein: CASSMDRGNEQYF.

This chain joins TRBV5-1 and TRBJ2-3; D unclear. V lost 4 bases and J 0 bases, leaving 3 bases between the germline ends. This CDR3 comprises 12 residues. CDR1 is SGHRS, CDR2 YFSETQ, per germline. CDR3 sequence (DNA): TGCGCCAGCAGCCGTAGCACAGATACGCAGTATTTT. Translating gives CASSRSTDTQYF. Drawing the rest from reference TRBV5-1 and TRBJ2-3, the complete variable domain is KAGVTQTPRYLIKTRGQQVTLSCSPISGHRSVSWYQQTPGQGLQFLFEYFSETQRNKGNFPGRFSGRQFSNSRSEMNVSTLELGDSALYLCASSRSTDTQYFGPGTRLTVL.

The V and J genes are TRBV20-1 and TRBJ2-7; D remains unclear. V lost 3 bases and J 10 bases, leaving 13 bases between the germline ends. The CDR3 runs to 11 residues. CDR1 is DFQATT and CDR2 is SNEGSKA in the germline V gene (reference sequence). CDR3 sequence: CSARGLIGQYF. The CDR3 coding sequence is TGCAGTGCTAGGGGCTTGATAGGACAGTACTTC.

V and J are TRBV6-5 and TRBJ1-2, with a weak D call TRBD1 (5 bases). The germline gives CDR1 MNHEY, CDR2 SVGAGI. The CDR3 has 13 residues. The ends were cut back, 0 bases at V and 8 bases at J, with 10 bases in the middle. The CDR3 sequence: CASSYSGREGYTF. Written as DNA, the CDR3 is TGTGCCAGCAGTTACTCAGGCAGGGAAGGCTACACCTTC.

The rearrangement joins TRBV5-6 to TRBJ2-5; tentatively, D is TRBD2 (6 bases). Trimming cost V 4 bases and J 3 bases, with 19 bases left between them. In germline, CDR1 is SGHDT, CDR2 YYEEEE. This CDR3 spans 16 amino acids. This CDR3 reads CASSLRTGGVEETQYF. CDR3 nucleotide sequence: TGTGCCAGCAGCCTCCGGACCGGAGGGGTGGAAGAGACCCAGTACTTC. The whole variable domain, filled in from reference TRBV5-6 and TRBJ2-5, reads DAGVTQSPTHLIKTRGQQVTLRCSPKSGHDTVSWYQQALGQGPQFIFQYYEEEERQRGNFPDRFSGHQFPNYSSELNVNALLLGDSALYLCASSLRTGGVEETQYFGPGTRLLVL.

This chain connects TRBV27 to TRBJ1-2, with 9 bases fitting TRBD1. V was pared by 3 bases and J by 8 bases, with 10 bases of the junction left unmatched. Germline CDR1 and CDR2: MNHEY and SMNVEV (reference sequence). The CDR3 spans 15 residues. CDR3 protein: CASSLTPTGGRGYTF. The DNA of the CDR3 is TGTGCCAGCAGTTTGACCCCTACAGGGGGCAGAGGCTACACCTTC.

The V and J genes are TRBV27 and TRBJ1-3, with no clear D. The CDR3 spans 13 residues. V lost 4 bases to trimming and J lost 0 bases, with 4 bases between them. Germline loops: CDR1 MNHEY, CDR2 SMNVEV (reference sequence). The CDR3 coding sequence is TGTGCCAGCAGTTCAAACTCTGGAAACACCATATATTTT. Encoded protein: CASSSNSGNTIYF.

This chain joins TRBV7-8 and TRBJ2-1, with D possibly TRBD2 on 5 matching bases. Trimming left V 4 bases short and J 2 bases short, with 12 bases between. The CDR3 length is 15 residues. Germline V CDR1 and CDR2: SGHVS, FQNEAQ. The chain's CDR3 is CASSSAVGPYNEQFF. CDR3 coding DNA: TGTGCCAGCAGCTCAGCGGTTGGGCCCTACAATGAGCAGTTCTTC.

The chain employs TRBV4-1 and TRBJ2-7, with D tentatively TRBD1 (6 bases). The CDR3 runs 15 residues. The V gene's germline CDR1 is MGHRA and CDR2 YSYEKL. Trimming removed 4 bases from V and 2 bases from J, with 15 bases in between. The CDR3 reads CASSLRQDVTYEQYF. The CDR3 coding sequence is TGCGCCAGCAGCCTCAGACAGGACGTAACCTACGAGCAGTACTTC.

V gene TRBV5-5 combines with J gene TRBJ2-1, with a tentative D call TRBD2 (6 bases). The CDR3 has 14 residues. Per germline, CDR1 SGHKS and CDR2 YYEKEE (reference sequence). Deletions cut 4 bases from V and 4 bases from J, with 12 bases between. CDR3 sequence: CASSLGLTYNEQFF. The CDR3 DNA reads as TGTGCCAGCAGCCTGGGACTGACTTACAATGAGCAGTTCTTC.

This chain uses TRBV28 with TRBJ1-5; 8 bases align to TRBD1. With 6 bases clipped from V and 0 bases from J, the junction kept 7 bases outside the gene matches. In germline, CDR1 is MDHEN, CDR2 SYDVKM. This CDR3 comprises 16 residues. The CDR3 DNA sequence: TGTGCCAGCAGACAGGGGGGGGACCTTAGCAATCAGCCCCAGCATTTT. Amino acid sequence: CASRQGGDLSNQPQHF.

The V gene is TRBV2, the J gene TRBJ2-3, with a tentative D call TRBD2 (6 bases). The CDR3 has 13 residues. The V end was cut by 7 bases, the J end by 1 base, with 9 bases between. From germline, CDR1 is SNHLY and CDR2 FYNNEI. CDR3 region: CASILAGTDTQYF. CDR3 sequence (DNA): TGTGCCAGCATACTAGCCGGCACAGATACGCAGTATTTT.

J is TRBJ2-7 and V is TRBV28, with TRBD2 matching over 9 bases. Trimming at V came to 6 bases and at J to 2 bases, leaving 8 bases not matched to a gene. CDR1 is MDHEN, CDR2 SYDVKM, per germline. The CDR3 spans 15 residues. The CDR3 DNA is TGTGCCAGCAGGCTATCTTTAGCGGGGGCCTACGAGCAGTACTTC. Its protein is CASRLSLAGAYEQYF.

CDR3 in amino acids: CASSQDSRSDTEAFF. CDR3 nucleotide sequence: TGCGCCAGCAGCCAAGATTCACGCTCGGACACTGAAGCTTTCTTT. The V gene is TRBV4-3, the J gene TRBJ1-1; D unclear. Germline values: CDR1 LGHNA, CDR2 YSLEER. This CDR3 spans 15 amino acids. V was clipped by 0 bases and J by 3 bases, with 11 bases between them.

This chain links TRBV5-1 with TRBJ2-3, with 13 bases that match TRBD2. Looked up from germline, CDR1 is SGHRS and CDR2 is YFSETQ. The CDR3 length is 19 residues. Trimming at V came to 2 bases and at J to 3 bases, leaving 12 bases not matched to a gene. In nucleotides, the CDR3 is TGCGCCAGCAGCTTTTTGGGGGGGACTAGCGGGACCCCAACAGATACGCAGTATTTT. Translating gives CASSFLGGTSGTPTDTQYF.

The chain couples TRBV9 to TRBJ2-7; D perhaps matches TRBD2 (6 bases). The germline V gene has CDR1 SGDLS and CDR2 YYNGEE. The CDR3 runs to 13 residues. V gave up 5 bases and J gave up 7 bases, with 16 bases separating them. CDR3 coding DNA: TGTGCCAGCAGGGTGACAATGGGGAGGGAGCAGTACTTC. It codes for CASRVTMGREQYF.

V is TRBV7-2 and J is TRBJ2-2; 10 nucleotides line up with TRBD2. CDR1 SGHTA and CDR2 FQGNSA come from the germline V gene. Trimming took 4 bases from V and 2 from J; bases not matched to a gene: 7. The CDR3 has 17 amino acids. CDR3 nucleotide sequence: TGTGCCAGCAGCTCCTCCACTAGCGGGATAAACACCGGGGAGCTGTTTTTT. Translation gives CASSSSTSGINTGELFF.

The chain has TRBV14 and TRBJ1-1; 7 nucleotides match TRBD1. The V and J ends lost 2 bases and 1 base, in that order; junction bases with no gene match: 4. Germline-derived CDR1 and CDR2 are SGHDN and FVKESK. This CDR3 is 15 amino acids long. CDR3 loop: CASSQRGGANTEAFF. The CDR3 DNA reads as TGTGCCAGCAGCCAAAGAGGGGGCGCGAACACTGAAGCTTTCTTT.

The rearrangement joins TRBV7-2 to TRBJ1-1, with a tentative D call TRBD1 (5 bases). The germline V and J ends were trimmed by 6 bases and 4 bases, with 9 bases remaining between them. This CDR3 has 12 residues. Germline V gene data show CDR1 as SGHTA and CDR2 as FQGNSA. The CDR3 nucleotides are TGTGCCAGCAGTCAGGGTGGCACTGAAGCTTTCTTT. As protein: CASSQGGTEAFF.

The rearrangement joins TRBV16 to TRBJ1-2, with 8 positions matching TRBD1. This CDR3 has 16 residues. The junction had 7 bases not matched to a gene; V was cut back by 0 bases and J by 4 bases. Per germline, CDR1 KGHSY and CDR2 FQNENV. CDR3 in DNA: TGTGCCAGCAGCCAATCGGGACAGGCCCCTTTCTATGGCTACACCTTC. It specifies CASSQSGQAPFYGYTF.

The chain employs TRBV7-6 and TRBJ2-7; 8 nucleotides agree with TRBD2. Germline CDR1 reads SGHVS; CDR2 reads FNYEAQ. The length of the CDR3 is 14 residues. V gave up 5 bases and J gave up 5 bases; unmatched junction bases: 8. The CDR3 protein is CASSGPGLGNEQYF. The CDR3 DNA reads TGTGCCAGCAGCGGACCGGGACTAGGCAACGAGCAGTACTTC.

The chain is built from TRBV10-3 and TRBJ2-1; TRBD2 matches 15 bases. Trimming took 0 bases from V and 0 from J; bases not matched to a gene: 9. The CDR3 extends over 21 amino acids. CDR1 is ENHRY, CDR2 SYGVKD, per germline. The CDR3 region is CAISESLPGLAGGSSYNEQFF. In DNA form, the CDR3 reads TGTGCCATCAGTGAGTCATTGCCCGGACTAGCGGGGGGGAGCTCCTACAATGAGCAGTTCTTC.

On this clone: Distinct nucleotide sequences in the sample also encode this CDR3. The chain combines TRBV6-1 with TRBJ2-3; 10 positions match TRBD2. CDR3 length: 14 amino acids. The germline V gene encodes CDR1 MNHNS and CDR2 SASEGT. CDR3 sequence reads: CASATSGDTDTQYF. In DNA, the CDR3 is TGTGCTAGCGCCACTAGCGGGGACACAGATACGCAGTATTTT.